This entry lists 31 T cell receptor beta chains sequenced from one sample in a study of blood T cell repertoires in COVID-19. Assay used: immunoSEQ multiplex PCR; TCRdb lists only in-frame clones, some missing. Of 250,000 to 300,000 clones in the sample, 80% to 90% are singletons; the top ten hold around 15%. The sample consisted of PBMCs or T cells enriched from blood (not recorded which). The receptors derive from a man between 18 and 35 years old who had recovered from COVID-19.

J is TRBJ1-2 and V is TRBV25-1; 7 positions match TRBD1. The CDR3 covers 14 residues. V lost 4 bases and J lost 8; bases outside the gene matches: 10. The germline CDR1 and CDR2 sequences are MGHDK and SYGVNS. The CDR3 sequence is CASSADRVGYGYTF. In DNA form, the CDR3 reads TGTGCCAGCAGTGCCGACAGGGTTGGGTACGGCTACACCTTC.

The chain links TRBV3-1 (or the pseudogene TRBV3-2) to TRBJ2-1; 11 bases fit TRBD2. The trim removed 3 bases at V and 5 bases at J, leaving 3 bases unmatched. Germline V CDR1 and CDR2: LGHDT, YNNKEL (reference sequence). CDR3 length: 15 residues. This chain's CDR3 is CASSQASGGNNEQFF. CDR3 in DNA: TGTGCCAGCAGCCAGGCTAGCGGGGGGAACAATGAGCAGTTCTTC.

The chain recombines TRBV6-1 with TRBJ1-5, with D maybe TRBD1 (5 bases). Germline V gene data show CDR1 as MNHNS and CDR2 as SASEGT. The CDR3 runs 16 residues. V gave up 1 base and J gave up 2 bases, with 12 bases separating them. The CDR3: CASSEDVGHGNQPQHF. CDR3 coding DNA: TGTGCCAGCAGTGAAGATGTGGGGCATGGCAATCAGCCCCAGCATTTT.

On this clone: Other nucleotide sequences from this sample produce the same CDR3. CDR3 nucleotides: TGTGCCTGGGCACAGGGGCTCAATCAGCCCCAGCATTTT. This sequence encodes CAWAQGLNQPQHF. J is TRBJ1-5 and V is TRBV30; the match to TRBD1 covers 7 bases. The V gene end was trimmed by 5 bases and the J gene end by 3 bases; junction bases not matched to a gene: 4. Germline V lookup: CDR1 GTSNPN, CDR2 SVGIG (reference sequence). This CDR3 is built from 13 residues.

V gene TRBV2 combines with J gene TRBJ2-5, with 11 bases matching TRBD2. Unmatched junction bases numbered 16, after V lost 5 bases and J lost 5 bases. CDR3 size: 18 residues. Germline loops: CDR1 SNHLY, CDR2 FYNNEI. This CDR3 is CASSFRSGGLAATETQYF. The CDR3 DNA reads as TGTGCCAGCAGTTTTCGATCGGGGGGACTAGCGGCTACGGAGACCCAGTACTTC.

The V and J genes are TRBV15 and TRBJ1-1, with TRBD1 matching 8 bases. The CDR3 has 15 residues. Germline V gene data show CDR1 as LNHNV and CDR2 as YYDKDF (reference sequence). With V trimmed by 0 bases and J by 6 bases, 6 bases remained unmatched. The CDR3 is CATSRENRGVAEAFF. The CDR3, as DNA: TGTGCCACCAGCAGAGAAAACAGGGGGGTAGCTGAAGCTTTCTTT.

The chain links TRBV5-1 to TRBJ1-5, with D perhaps TRBD1 (5 bases). The V gene's germline CDR1 is SGHRS and CDR2 YFSETQ. Trimming pared 4 bases from V and 4 bases from J, leaving 18 bases between. CDR3 length equals 16 residues. Here the CDR3 DNA reads TGCGCCAGCAGCCGCCCAGATGGGGCAGGTAATCAGCCCCAGCATTTT. This sequence encodes CASSRPDGAGNQPQHF.

This chain links TRBV3-1 (or the pseudogene TRBV3-2) with TRBJ2-1, with 11 bases identical to TRBD1. The germline CDR1 and CDR2 sequences are LGHDT and YNNKEL (reference sequence). V dropped 4 bases and J dropped 7; count of bases not matched to a gene: 6. The CDR3 totals 15 residues. The CDR3 nucleotides read TGTGCCAGCAGCCCTTGGACAGGGGGCATGAATGAGCAGTTCTTC. Translation: CASSPWTGGMNEQFF.

This clone was counted once. The genes are TRBV7-8 and TRBJ2-7, with a possible D match to TRBD1 (5 bases). The CDR3 runs 14 residues. Trimming removed 2 bases from V and 1 base from J, with 9 bases in between. CDR1 is SGHVS, CDR2 FQNEAQ, per germline. CDR3 in amino acids: CASSLRQGSYEQYF. The CDR3 nucleotides read TGTGCCAGCAGCTTACGCCAGGGATCCTACGAGCAGTACTTC.

This chain joins TRBV28 and TRBJ1-6; 8 bases are shared with TRBD1. The V and J ends lost 6 bases and 7 bases, in that order; junction bases with no gene match: 5. This CDR3 has 14 amino acids. Germline-derived CDR1 and CDR2 are MDHEN and SYDVKM. DNA of the CDR3: TGTGCCAGCAGAAAACAGGGGGGGAATTCACCCCTCCACTTT. Protein product: CASRKQGGNSPLHF. The complete variable domain, with remaining parts taken from reference TRBV28 and TRBJ1-6, reads DVKVTQSSRYLVKRTGEKVFLECVQDMDHENMFWYRQDPGLGLRLIYFSYDVKMKEKGDIPEGYSVSREKKERFSLILESASTNQTSMYLCASRKQGGNSPLHFGNGTRLTVT.

The rearrangement uses TRBV7-9 and TRBJ1-4; D possibly corresponds to TRBD1 (6 bases). In germline, CDR1 is SEHNR, CDR2 FQNEAQ (reference sequence). The CDR3 covers 15 residues. Trimming shortened V by 4 bases and J by 4 bases, and 13 bases separated the two germline ends. The CDR3 protein is CASSWGGRRNEKLFF. The CDR3 DNA reads as TGTGCCAGCAGCTGGGGGGGGCGGCGTAATGAAAAACTGTTTTTT.

V gene TRBV20-1 combines with J gene TRBJ2-1; tentatively, D is TRBD1 (6 bases). The germline V and J ends were trimmed by 3 bases and 5 bases, with 14 bases remaining between them. The V gene's germline CDR1 is DFQATT and CDR2 SNEGSKA (reference sequence). CDR3 length equals 14 residues. The CDR3 coding sequence is TGCAGTGCTAGTCCTAGAAACAGGGACAATGAGCAGTTCTTC. This translates into CSASPRNRDNEQFF.

The chain couples TRBV18 to TRBJ2-1; 13 nucleotides align to TRBD2. This CDR3 contains 18 residues. The junction had 9 bases not matched to a gene; V was cut back by 2 bases and J by 5 bases. The V gene's germline CDR1 is KGHSH and CDR2 LQKENI. As DNA, the CDR3 is TGTGCCAGCTCACCAATCACTAGCGGGGGGGGCCTGAACAATGAGCAGTTCTTC. Its translation: CASSPITSGGGLNNEQFF.

The rearrangement links TRBV2 to TRBJ2-1; TRBD2 aligns across 11 bases. The V gene end was trimmed by 11 bases and the J gene end by 4 bases; junction bases not matched to a gene: 4. CDR1 and CDR2 (germline): SNHLY, FYNNEI. This CDR3 has 13 residues. The CDR3 bases are TGTGCCGGGGGGACTAGCGGATACAATGAGCAGTTCTTC. Translation gives CAGGTSGYNEQFF.

The rearrangement links TRBV11-3 to TRBJ2-3, with TRBD1 matching over 7 bases. The CDR3 runs 14 residues. Germline V gives CDR1 SGHNT, CDR2 YENEEA. Trimming cost V 1 base and J 5 bases; bases outside gene matches: 3. CDR3 in amino acids: CASSLGRGQDTQYF. CDR3 nucleotide sequence: TGTGCCAGCAGCTTAGGTAGGGGGCAAGATACGCAGTATTTT. The variable domain in full, with the rest retrieved from reference TRBV11-3 and TRBJ2-3, is EAGVVQSPRYKIIEKKQPVAFWCNPISGHNTLYWYLQNLGQGPELLIRYENEEAVDDSQLPKDRFSAERLKGVDSTLKIQPAELGDSAVYLCASSLGRGQDTQYFGPGTRLTVL.

J is TRBJ2-6 and V is TRBV30; D possibly corresponds to TRBD2 (5 bases). The CDR3 totals 15 residues. Germline V gene sequence: CDR1 GTSNPN, CDR2 SVGIG (reference sequence). Trimming took off 3 bases at V and 4 bases at J, with 13 bases between the two ends. The CDR3 nucleotides are TGTGCCTGGAGAGGACTTAAGGGCGGGGCCAACGTCCTGACTTTC. This encodes CAWRGLKGGANVLTF.

This chain uses TRBV2 with TRBJ2-3; D not certain. The CDR3 contains 13 residues. V gave up 7 bases and J gave up 2 bases, with 10 bases separating them. The germline CDR1 and CDR2 sequences are SNHLY and FYNNEI. The CDR3 DNA is TGTGCCAGCAAAGCTGATGTCACAGATACGCAGTATTTT. This codes for CASKADVTDTQYF.

The chain is built from TRBV10-2 and TRBJ2-7; D is possibly TRBD1 (6 bases). V gave up 5 bases and J gave up 7 bases, with 18 bases separating them. Germline CDR1 is WSHSY and CDR2 is SAAADI. The CDR3 covers 14 residues. The CDR3 DNA is TGCGCCAGCAGTATACCACAGGGATATATGGAGCAGTACTTC. Translation: CASSIPQGYMEQYF.

This chain links TRBV18 with TRBJ2-1; D is ambiguous. V shed 2 bases and J shed 7 bases, with 12 bases lying between them. This CDR3 spans 14 amino acids. From germline, CDR1 is KGHSH and CDR2 LQKENI. CDR3 nucleotide sequence: TGTGCCAGCTCACCATTTTCAGAACCAAATGAGCAGTTCTTC. Translating gives CASSPFSEPNEQFF.

The chain combines TRBV5-1 with TRBJ2-1; 9 bases are shared with TRBD1. The V gene's germline CDR1 is SGHRS and CDR2 YFSETQ. J lost 5 bases, V lost 4 bases, and 4 bases had no gene match. The CDR3 length is 14 residues. The CDR3 protein is CASSLGQGNNEQFF. The CDR3 region has the DNA TGCGCCAGCAGCCTCGGACAGGGGAACAATGAGCAGTTCTTC.

This clone was detected once. V gene TRBV15 combines with J gene TRBJ2-5; possibly TRBD2 for D (7 bases). V was cut by 5 bases and J by 4 bases, with 14 bases left in between. Germline V gene sequence: CDR1 LNHNV, CDR2 YYDKDF (reference sequence). CDR3 size: 14 residues. The CDR3 DNA is TGTGCCACCAGCGGGAGGGGGGCCCGAGAGACCCAGTACTTC. Amino acids: CATSGRGARETQYF.

This clone was detected once. The chain employs TRBV30 and TRBJ2-7, with 7 bases matching TRBD2. The CDR3 runs 15 residues. The ends lost 0 bases at V and 1 base at J; junction bases unmatched: 6. From germline, CDR1 is GTSNPN and CDR2 SVGIG (reference sequence). The CDR3 region has the DNA TGTGCCTGGAGTGTCAGCTGGGGGGGATCCTACGAGCAGTACTTC. Residues: CAWSVSWGGSYEQYF.

This clone has just one count. The rearrangement uses TRBV30 and TRBJ2-2; D not certain. Trimming took 5 bases from V and 0 from J, leaving 10 bases between them. CDR3 length equals 14 residues. The V gene's germline CDR1 is GTSNPN and CDR2 SVGIG (reference sequence). CDR3 protein: CAWSRDSNTGELFF. The CDR3 coding sequence is TGTGCCTGGTCTAGAGACTCGAACACCGGGGAGCTGTTTTTT.

The V gene is TRBV7-3, the J gene TRBJ2-1; TRBD2 matches 12 bases. V lost 4 bases and J lost 2; bases outside the gene matches: 0. This CDR3 spans 15 amino acids. The germline gives CDR1 SGHTA, CDR2 FQGTGA. In DNA form, the CDR3 reads TGTGCCAGCAGCTCTAGCGGGAGGGCCTACAATGAGCAGTTCTTC. Protein: CASSSSGRAYNEQFF.

The chain joins TRBV5-1 to TRBJ2-5; a weak D match, TRBD1 (8 bases). Germline assignment: CDR1 SGHRS and CDR2 YFSETQ. There are 17 residues in the CDR3. Trimming shortened V by 0 bases and J by 1 base, and 16 bases separated the two germline ends. The CDR3 spells CASSLVYRGGFQETQYF. CDR3 DNA sequence: TGCGCCAGCAGCTTGGTTTACAGGGGGGGCTTCCAAGAGACCCAGTACTTC.

V usage is TRBV6-5 and J usage is TRBJ2-5, with D perhaps TRBD1 (5 bases). V was trimmed by 5 bases and J by 4 bases, leaving 14 bases between them. The CDR3 extends over 14 amino acids. Germline CDR1 reads MNHEY; CDR2 reads SVGAGI. In DNA form, the CDR3 reads TGTGCCAGCAGTAGTACAGGTCTGTCAGAGACCCAGTACTTC. This sequence encodes CASSSTGLSETQYF.

The rearrangement joins TRBV4-2 to TRBJ2-1, with 11 bases fitting TRBD2. The germline V gene has CDR1 LGHNA and CDR2 YNFKEQ. J lost 7 bases, V lost 0 bases, and 8 bases had no gene match. The CDR3 consists of 17 residues. CDR3 bases: TGTGCCAGCAGCCAAGATGACGTAGCGGGGGGGCCAAATGAGCAGTTCTTC. It translates to CASSQDDVAGGPNEQFF.

This rearrangement joins TRBV19 to TRBJ1-5, with a weak D call TRBD1 (5 bases). CDR3 length: 14 amino acids. The germline CDR1 and CDR2 sequences are LNHDA and SQIVND (reference sequence). V shed 8 bases and J shed 5 bases, with 16 bases lying between them. CDR3 bases: TGTGCCAGTCGCGCCCCGGGACTCTATCAGCCCCAGCATTTT. Translation: CASRAPGLYQPQHF.

The rearrangement uses TRBV28 and TRBJ2-3, with 9 nucleotides matching TRBD2. The CDR3 totals 14 residues. Trimming at V came to 5 bases and at J to 6 bases, leaving 6 bases not matched to a gene. Per the germline V gene, CDR1 is MDHEN and CDR2 is SYDVKM. CDR3 protein: CASSLQAGGDTQYF. In DNA, the CDR3 is TGTGCCAGCAGTCTCCAGGCGGGAGGGGATACGCAGTATTTT. Together with reference TRBV28 and TRBJ2-3, the CDR3 gives the full variable domain: DVKVTQSSRYLVKRTGEKVFLECVQDMDHENMFWYRQDPGLGLRLIYFSYDVKMKEKGDIPEGYSVSREKKERFSLILESASTNQTSMYLCASSLQAGGDTQYFGPGTRLTVL.

This chain uses TRBV20-1 with TRBJ2-5; a weak D match, TRBD2 (7 bases). The germline CDR1 and CDR2 sequences are DFQATT and SNEGSKA (reference sequence). CDR3 length: 14 amino acids. V lost 3 bases and J 5 bases, leaving 16 bases between the germline ends. The CDR3 here is CSASRRGALETQYF. CDR3 nucleotide sequence: TGCAGTGCTAGTCGTCGGGGGGCCTTGGAGACCCAGTACTTC.

This chain joins TRBV3-1 (or the pseudogene TRBV3-2) and TRBJ2-3; TRBD2 aligns across 14 bases. V was clipped by 4 bases and J by 5 bases; unmatched bases: 5. From germline, CDR1 is LGHDT and CDR2 YNNKEL (reference sequence). This CDR3 has 16 amino acids. CDR3 DNA sequence: TGTGCCAGCAGCCCTAGACTAGCGGGGGGGCGAGATACGCAGTATTTT. Its translation is CASSPRLAGGRDTQYF.